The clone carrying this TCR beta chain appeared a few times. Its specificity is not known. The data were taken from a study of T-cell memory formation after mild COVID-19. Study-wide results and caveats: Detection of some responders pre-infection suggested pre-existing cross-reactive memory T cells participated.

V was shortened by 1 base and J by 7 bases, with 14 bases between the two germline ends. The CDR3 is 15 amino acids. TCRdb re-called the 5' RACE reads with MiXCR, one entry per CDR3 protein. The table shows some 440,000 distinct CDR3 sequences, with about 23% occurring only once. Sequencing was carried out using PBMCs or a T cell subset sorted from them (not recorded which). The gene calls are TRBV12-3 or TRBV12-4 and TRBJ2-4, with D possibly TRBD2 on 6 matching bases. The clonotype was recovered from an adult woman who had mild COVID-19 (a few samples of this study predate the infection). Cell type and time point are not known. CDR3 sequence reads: CASSLEGLLWNIQYF. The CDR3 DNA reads TGTGCCAGCAGTTTAGAGGGACTCCTTTGGAACATTCAGTACTTC.